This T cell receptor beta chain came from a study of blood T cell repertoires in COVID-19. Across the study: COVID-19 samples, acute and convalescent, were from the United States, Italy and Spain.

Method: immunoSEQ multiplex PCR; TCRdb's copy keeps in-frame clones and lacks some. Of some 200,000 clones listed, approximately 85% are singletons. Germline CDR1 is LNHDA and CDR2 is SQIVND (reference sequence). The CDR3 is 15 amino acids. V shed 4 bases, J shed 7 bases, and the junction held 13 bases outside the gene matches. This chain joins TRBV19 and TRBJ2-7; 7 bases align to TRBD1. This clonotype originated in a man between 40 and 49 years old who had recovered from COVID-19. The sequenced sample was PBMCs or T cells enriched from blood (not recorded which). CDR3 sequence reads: CASSRQGLGLREQYF. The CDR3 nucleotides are TGTGCCAGTAGTAGACAGGGATTGGGGTTGCGGGAGCAGTACTTC. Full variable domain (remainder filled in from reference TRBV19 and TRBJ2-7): DGGITQSPKYLFRKEGQNVTLSCEQNLNHDAMYWYRQDPGQGLRLIYYSQIVNDFQKGDIAEGYSVSREKKESFPLTVTSAQKNPTAFYLCASSRQGLGLREQYFGPGTRLTVT.